This T cell receptor beta chain was captured in a study of T cell responses to AZD1222 COVID-19 vaccine (dated by TCRdb to the early 2020s). At the level of the whole study: AZD1222 recipients whose second dose came at about 4 weeks and those whose second dose came at about 12 weeks were combined into one group, since spike-specific TCR depth and breadth did not differ between the two schedules. TCR sequencing covered 233 trial participants: about 210 given two doses of AZD1222 and some 25 given two doses of MenACWY control vaccine. Trial participants were enrolled by age into 18-55, 56-69 and 70-plus year subgroups, with about 150, 28 and 57 TCR-sequenced participants respectively.

The CDR3 regions of human TCRbeta chains were analyzed by immunosequencing. In the original analysis: Repertoire TCRs were checked for matches against a reference library of SARS-CoV-2-specific TCRs that had been generated using the MIRA antigen-specificity platform. Breadth was defined as the fraction of unique TCRs that were SARS-CoV-2-associated, and depth was defined as the fraction of total T cells that were SARS-CoV-2-associated. Using the MIRA data, each spike-specific TCR was assigned both to the spike region to which the TCR was reactive and to a CD4 or CD8 class. Log10-transformed breadth and depth values were compared by one-way ANOVA with Sidak's multiple comparisons tests. TCRdb re-hosts the immuneACCESS table, in-frame sequences only. Its copies lack some clones; in the studies checked, an unresolved V gene accounts for under half of them, and the cause for the rest is not known. The V and J calls and clone size are taken from that table; D and trimming were inferred from the DNA. A total of about 150,000 clones appear in this sample, over 85% of them only once. Together, the top ten hold 18% of the sample.

The CDR3 numbers 18 residues from cysteine through phenylalanine. The DNA shown is the 54-base CDR3, in frame from base 1. CDR1 and CDR2, per the germline V gene, are KGHDR and SFDVKD. At the junction V is shortened by 2 bases and J by 2 bases, with 18 bases in between. Overall results and qualifications from the work: The vaccine-associated CD4 TCRs covered the entire spike protein, and the dominant responses fell in regions 160-218 and 743-854. In the small 56-69-year group, the increase in depth fell short of significance, most likely because of low power. Conclusions about previously exposed vaccinees are limited, since just five to seven AZD1222 recipients were seropositive for SARS-CoV-2 at baseline. After two AZD1222 doses, spike-specific TCR breadth and depth were significantly higher than at day 0 and than in MenACWY recipients. Because no day 14 peak-response samples were available, the repertoires could be characterized only after the peak T cell response. Participants were mostly white British and included more females than males, and it was suggested by the authors that clonal diversity may have been underestimated. Nearly half of unique spike-specific TCRs reportedly recognized epitopes outside regions mutated in the B.1.351 and B.1.1.7 variants.

To note about this clone: There is no known antigen for this receptor. It has no much larger one-base neighbor in the sample; base qualities were not kept.

What this sample's time point label stands for: baseline before first vaccination. Vaccinee samples came from UK trials COV001 and COV002, including a single-blind randomized controlled phase 2/3 trial of AZD1222 (ChAdOx1 nCoV-19) in healthy adults. For TCRbeta chain sequencing, PBMC samples were collected from trial participants at day 0 and at day 28 after the second dose. The rearrangement joined TRBV24-1 to TRBJ1-5; TRBD1 is a weak D gene call, 6 bases matching. The sample here was peripheral blood, taken on day 0 of AZD1222 vaccination. The source of this sequence is an adult in good health. Read as DNA, the sequence is TGTGCCACCAGTGATTCCGGTTGGGGGCTCCGGGGCAATCAGCCCCAGCATTTT. This sequence encodes CATSDSGWGLRGNQPQHF.